The source of this TCR beta chain is a study of blood T cell repertoires in COVID-19. The wider study: Samples of COVID-19 (acute and convalescent) were obtained from the United States, Italy and Spain.

The repertoire was sequenced with immunoSEQ multiplex PCR; TCRdb's copy has only in-frame clones and lacks some. The sample holds approximately 300,000 clones, roughly 90% seen once. Trimming pared 2 bases from V and 9 bases from J, leaving 20 bases between. The CDR3 covers 16 residues. Germline V gives CDR1 SEHNR, CDR2 FQNEAQ (reference sequence). The TCR sequence derives from a woman in her 30s with COVID-19, enrolled during active disease. Material: peripheral blood. This rearrangement joins TRBV7-9 to TRBJ1-5; no reliable D call. In DNA, the CDR3 is TGTGCCAGCAGCTTAATGAGCCCGCAGTTGTGGAGGCCCCAGCATTTT. It yields the protein CASSLMSPQLWRPQHF.